This is a list of T cell receptor beta chains from one sample in a study of chemoradiotherapy in HPV16-positive cancers. Here immunoSEQ multiplex PCR was the method, and the copy in TCRdb shows in-frame clones only, minus some. Of about 35,000 clones in the sample, 85% to 90% were seen once. The input for sequencing was blood, taken from a patient who underwent chemoradiotherapy. Receptors were obtained from a human donor with HPV-associated anogenital cancer. Each CDR3 is given with its conserved first and last residue. A D gene is named only where the DNA matches it firmly. Clone size is not always given. Where it is, it says once, few, many or a class for expanded clones.

cdr3_nt: TGTGCCAGCAGCGCCACGGACAGATTTTTTGAAGCTTTCTTT
cdr3_aa: CASSATDRFFEAFF
v_call: TRBV9
clone_size: .
j_call: TRBJ1-1
d_call: .

cdr3_nt: TGCGCCAGCAGCTTGGAGGTAGCCGACAATGAGCAGTTCTTC
cdr3_aa: CASSLEVADNEQFF
v_call: TRBV5-1
clone_size: once
j_call: TRBJ2-1
d_call: .

cdr3_nt: TGTGCCAGCAGCCAGACAGGGTACGAGCAGTACTTC
cdr3_aa: CASSQTGYEQYF
v_call: TRBV7-9
clone_size: few
j_call: TRBJ2-7
d_call: TRBD1

cdr3_nt: TGCAGCGCAGGACAGGTTGGCTATGGCTACACCTTC
cdr3_aa: CSAGQVGYGYTF
v_call: TRBV29-1
clone_size: few
j_call: TRBJ1-2
d_call: TRBD1

cdr3_nt: TGTGCCAGTAGTTCCGGGACCCGAAACACTGAAGCTTTCTTT
cdr3_aa: CASSSGTRNTEAFF
v_call: TRBV19
clone_size: .
j_call: TRBJ1-1
d_call: .

cdr3_nt: TGTGCCAGCAGCGGAGAGGGACAGGGTGACTATGGCTACACCTTC
cdr3_aa: CASSGEGQGDYGYTF
v_call: TRBV11-1
clone_size: .
j_call: TRBJ1-2
d_call: TRBD1

cdr3_nt: TGTGCCAGCAGTGAGACACCGGGACAGGGCAATCAGCCCCAGCATTTT
cdr3_aa: CASSETPGQGNQPQHF
v_call: TRBV27
clone_size: .
j_call: TRBJ1-5
d_call: TRBD1

cdr3_nt: TGTGCCAGCAGTGAAGCCGACCAGGACAGACCACAGCCCCAGCATTTT
cdr3_aa: CASSEADQDRPQPQHF
v_call: TRBV6-1
clone_size: .
j_call: TRBJ1-5
d_call: .

cdr3_nt: TGTGCCAGCAGCCAAGATAGGGGACCGCCCCATGGCTACACCTTC
cdr3_aa: CASSQDRGPPHGYTF
v_call: TRBV14
clone_size: .
j_call: TRBJ1-2
d_call: .

cdr3_nt: TGTGCCAGCAGCCGAAACAGCTTTGGGGAAGAGACCCAGTACTTC
cdr3_aa: CASSRNSFGEETQYF
v_call: TRBV7-6
clone_size: .
j_call: TRBJ2-5
d_call: .

cdr3_nt: TGTGCCAGTAGTTCCTACCAAACGACAGAAAATAACTATGGCTACACCTTC
cdr3_aa: CASSSYQTTENNYGYTF
v_call: TRBV19
clone_size: .
j_call: TRBJ1-2
d_call: .

cdr3_nt: TGTGCCAGCACCAGGGGCAATGAGCAGTTCTTC
cdr3_aa: CASTRGNEQFF
v_call: TRBV6-5
clone_size: .
j_call: TRBJ2-1
d_call: .

cdr3_nt: TGTGCCAGCAGTTACTCGGGGCCTAACTATGGCTACACCTTC
cdr3_aa: CASSYSGPNYGYTF
v_call: TRBV6-5
clone_size: .
j_call: TRBJ1-2
d_call: .

cdr3_nt: TGTGCCAGCAGCCCGGGACTAGCCTCCTACGAGCAGTACTTC
cdr3_aa: CASSPGLASYEQYF
v_call: TRBV5-6
clone_size: .
j_call: TRBJ2-7
d_call: TRBD2

cdr3_nt: TGTGCTAGCAGCTTAGCACTAGCGGCCTTCTACGAGCAGTACTTC
cdr3_aa: CASSLALAAFYEQYF
v_call: TRBV7-7
clone_size: .
j_call: TRBJ2-7
d_call: TRBD2

cdr3_nt: TGTGCCAGCAGTTTAAATGGAGGGGGATATCTGCGAGAGACCCAGTACTTC
cdr3_aa: CASSLNGGGYLRETQYF
v_call: TRBV27
clone_size: .
j_call: TRBJ2-5
d_call: .

cdr3_nt: TGTGCCAGCAGCGTAGAAGGAGCCCTAGGGCACGAGCAGTACTTC
cdr3_aa: CASSVEGALGHEQYF
v_call: TRBV9
clone_size: once
j_call: TRBJ2-7
d_call: .

cdr3_nt: TGTGCCAGCAGTGGGGTCGACAGGGGAAGATACACCGGGGAGCTGTTTTTT
cdr3_aa: CASSGVDRGRYTGELFF
v_call: TRBV6-1
clone_size: few
j_call: TRBJ2-2
d_call: TRBD1

cdr3_nt: TGTGCCAGCAGCCAGGGCCAAGAGACCCAGTACTTC
cdr3_aa: CASSQGQETQYF
v_call: TRBV7-7
clone_size: .
j_call: TRBJ2-5
d_call: .

cdr3_nt: TGTGCCAGCAGTTCTAGGGACCGCTTCTATGGCTACACCTTC
cdr3_aa: CASSSRDRFYGYTF
v_call: TRBV27
clone_size: .
j_call: TRBJ1-2
d_call: .

cdr3_nt: TGTGCCAGCAGCCAGACCCCCCGTATTGGATACAGGGAACACTATGGCTACACCTTC
cdr3_aa: CASSQTPRIGYREHYGYTF
v_call: TRBV7-8
clone_size: .
j_call: TRBJ1-2
d_call: .

cdr3_nt: TGCGCCAGCAGTCAATCGGGGGGGCAGGGGACTGAAGCTTTCTTT
cdr3_aa: CASSQSGGQGTEAFF
v_call: TRBV23-1
clone_size: .
j_call: TRBJ1-1
d_call: .

cdr3_nt: TGTGCCAGCAGCGTAGACCCTAGTTATGGCTACACCTTC
cdr3_aa: CASSVDPSYGYTF
v_call: TRBV9
clone_size: .
j_call: TRBJ1-2
d_call: .

cdr3_nt: TGCAGCGTTGAAGTGGTAGGGGGCAGCTATGGCTACACCTTC
cdr3_aa: CSVEVVGGSYGYTF
v_call: TRBV29-1
clone_size: .
j_call: TRBJ1-2
d_call: TRBD1

cdr3_nt: TGTGCTAGTGGTTTGGTAGGAGTTAGCAATCAGCCCCAGCATTTT
cdr3_aa: CASGLVGVSNQPQHF
v_call: TRBV12-5
clone_size: .
j_call: TRBJ1-5
d_call: .

cdr3_nt: TGCAGCGCTAGCCCCGACGGACGCGGGGGTGGCTACACCTTC
cdr3_aa: CSASPDGRGGGYTF
v_call: TRBV29-1
clone_size: .
j_call: TRBJ1-2
d_call: .

cdr3_nt: TGCGCCAGCAGCCAAGACGACACTAGTTACGAGCAGTACTTC
cdr3_aa: CASSQDDTSYEQYF
v_call: TRBV4-3
clone_size: .
j_call: TRBJ2-7
d_call: .

cdr3_nt: TGTGCCAGCAGCTTAGGGGGGGGGCTCAACTATGGCTACACCTTC
cdr3_aa: CASSLGGGLNYGYTF
v_call: TRBV7-2
clone_size: .
j_call: TRBJ1-2
d_call: .

cdr3_nt: TGTGCCAGCCGATACGGGACGACAGCCTACGAGCAGTACTTC
cdr3_aa: CASRYGTTAYEQYF
v_call: TRBV2
clone_size: few
j_call: TRBJ2-7
d_call: .

cdr3_nt: TGTGCCAGCAGTAGAGCCGGGGCCTACGAGCAGTACTTC
cdr3_aa: CASSRAGAYEQYF
v_call: TRBV6-5
clone_size: .
j_call: TRBJ2-7
d_call: .

cdr3_nt: TGTGCCAGCAGCGGAGGAGGGTCGAACACTGAAGCTTTCTTT
cdr3_aa: CASSGGGSNTEAFF
v_call: TRBV9
clone_size: .
j_call: TRBJ1-1
d_call: .

cdr3_nt: TGTGCCACCAGCGGGACCCAAGACGCGTACGAGCAGTACTTC
cdr3_aa: CATSGTQDAYEQYF
v_call: TRBV15
clone_size: .
j_call: TRBJ2-7
d_call: .

cdr3_nt: TGCGCCAGCAGCCCAACAGGGTCGGTGGACAATCAGCCCCAGCATTTT
cdr3_aa: CASSPTGSVDNQPQHF
v_call: TRBV4-1
clone_size: .
j_call: TRBJ1-5
d_call: .